This TCR beta chain is drawn from a study of cytomegalovirus exposure and HLA in healthy donors. The overall study: Around 85 million unique TCR sequences came from HLA-typed donors in an early release. Overall study results and limits: An observed cluster of highly shared sequence variants was recorded as a likely sequencing artifact. Using a false discovery rate of 0.05, a later analysis showed that approximately 18,000 TCR beta sequences were associated with HLA alleles.

The J segment lost 6 bases and the V segment lost 2 bases, leaving 11 bases of the junction unmatched. Germline V lookup: CDR1 SGHRS, CDR2 YFSETQ. The CDR3 is made up of 15 amino acids. The study ran its PCR with 60 Vbeta and 13 Jbeta primers. Here immunoSEQ multiplex PCR was the method, and the copy in TCRdb shows in-frame clones only, minus some. The profile shows approximately 150,000 clones, around three fifths of them singletons. To note about this clone: The antigen remains unidentified.

This receptor was identified in a woman in her thirties in good health and CMV-seropositive. The source material was PBMCs. The chain uses TRBV5-1 and TRBJ2-7; 7 bases are a match to TRBD1. In DNA, the CDR3 is TGCGCCAGCAGCTTCCCGGGAACAGGGGTGAGCGAGCAGTACTTC. Translation gives CASSFPGTGVSEQYF.